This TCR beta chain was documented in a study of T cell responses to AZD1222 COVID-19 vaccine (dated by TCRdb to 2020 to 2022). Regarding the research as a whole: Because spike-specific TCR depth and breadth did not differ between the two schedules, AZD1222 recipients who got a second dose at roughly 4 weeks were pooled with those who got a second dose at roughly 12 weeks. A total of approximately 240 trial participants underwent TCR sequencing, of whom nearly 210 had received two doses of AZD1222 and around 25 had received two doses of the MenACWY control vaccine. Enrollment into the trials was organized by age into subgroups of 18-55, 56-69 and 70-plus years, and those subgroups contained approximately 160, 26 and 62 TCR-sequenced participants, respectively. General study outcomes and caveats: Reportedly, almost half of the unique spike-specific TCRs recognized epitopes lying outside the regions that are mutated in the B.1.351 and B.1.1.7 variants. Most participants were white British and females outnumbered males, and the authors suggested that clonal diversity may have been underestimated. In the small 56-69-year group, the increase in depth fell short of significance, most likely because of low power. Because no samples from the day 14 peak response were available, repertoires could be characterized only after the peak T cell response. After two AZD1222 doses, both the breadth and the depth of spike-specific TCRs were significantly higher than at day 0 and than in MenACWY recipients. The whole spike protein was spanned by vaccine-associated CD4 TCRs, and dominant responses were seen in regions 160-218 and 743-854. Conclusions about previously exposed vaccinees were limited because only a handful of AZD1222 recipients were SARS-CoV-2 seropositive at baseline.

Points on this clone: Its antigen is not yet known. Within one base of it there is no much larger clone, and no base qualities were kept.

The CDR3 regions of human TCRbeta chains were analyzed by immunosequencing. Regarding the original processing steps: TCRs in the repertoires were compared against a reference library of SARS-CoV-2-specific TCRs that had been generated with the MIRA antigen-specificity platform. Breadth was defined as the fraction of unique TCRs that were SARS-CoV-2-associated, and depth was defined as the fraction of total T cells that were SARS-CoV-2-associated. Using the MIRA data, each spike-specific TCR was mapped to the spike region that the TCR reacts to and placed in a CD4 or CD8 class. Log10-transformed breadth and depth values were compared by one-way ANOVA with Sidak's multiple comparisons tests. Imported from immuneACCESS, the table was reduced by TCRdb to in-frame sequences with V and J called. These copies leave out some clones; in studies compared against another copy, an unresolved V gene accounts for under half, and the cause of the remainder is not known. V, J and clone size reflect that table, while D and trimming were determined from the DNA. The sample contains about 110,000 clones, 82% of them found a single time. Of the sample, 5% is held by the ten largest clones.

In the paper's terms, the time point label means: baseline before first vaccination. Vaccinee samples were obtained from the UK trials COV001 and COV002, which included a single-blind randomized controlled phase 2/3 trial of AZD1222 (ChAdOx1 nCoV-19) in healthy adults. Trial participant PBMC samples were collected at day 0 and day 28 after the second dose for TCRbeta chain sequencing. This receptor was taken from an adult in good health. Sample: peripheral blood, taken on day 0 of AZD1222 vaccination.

The CDR3 in this case is CASPRSGNTIYF. The sequenced DNA is TGTGCCAGCCCCCGCTCTGGAAACACCATATATTTT. In this chain, TRBV3-1 (or the pseudogene TRBV3-2) is recombined with TRBJ1-3, with no D gene named confidently. V sheds 8 bases and J sheds 0 bases, leaving 5 bases between their ends. The CDR3, cysteine through phenylalanine, is 12 amino acids long. The retained sequence is limited to the CDR3, 36 bases, with the frame set at the first base. The germline V gene (reference sequence) sets CDR1 to LGHDT and CDR2 to YNNKEL.